The entry that follows covers one T cell receptor beta chain sequence. The sample comes from a study of blood T cell repertoires in COVID-19. Study summary: The United States, Italy and Spain provided the acute and convalescent COVID-19 samples. PBMCs, B-cell-depleted T cells, or T cells provided the cDNA or gDNA that made up the material.

Per the germline V gene, CDR1 is SGHNT and CDR2 is YENEEA. J was trimmed by 2 bases and V by 7 bases; bases with no gene match: 6. The CDR3 runs 14 residues. Everyone who took part was about 18 to 90 years old, and they came from about two dozen US areas. Some clones are missing from TCRdb's copy, which holds only in-frame ones; the method was immunoSEQ multiplex PCR. The table shows about 220,000 clones, with 80% to 90% occurring only once. The chain couples TRBV11-3 to TRBJ2-3, with 7 bases identical to TRBD2. The sequencing input was PBMCs or T cells enriched from blood (not recorded which). This TCR came from a woman younger than 35 in a cohort exposed to, infected with or recovered from COVID-19 (not recorded which). CDR3 coding DNA: TGTGCCAGCACCCCGGGACTATTCACAGATACGCAGTATTTT. Amino acid sequence: CASTPGLFTDTQYF.